The following is a TCR beta chain sequence with its context. The V gene's germline CDR1 is SGHNT and CDR2 YENEEA. The CDR3 is 16 amino acids. Trimming shortened V by 1 base and J by 5 bases, and 15 bases separated the two germline ends. The sample is drawn from a study of blood T cells in healthy people across ages. A sample-barcoded 5' primer and a J-beta primer mix were used in a second PCR of roughly 7 to 11 cycles. TCRdb re-called the 5' RACE reads with MiXCR, one entry per CDR3 protein. The sample includes hundreds of thousands of distinct CDR3 sequences, around a quarter of them seen just once. The same data also went into a second study, on T cells of mothers and their children.

Sequenced input: blood. The rearrangement joins TRBV11-3 to TRBJ2-1; D may be TRBD2 (6 bases). This sequence originates from a boy younger than 18 in good health. The CDR3 sequence: CASSLASSAINNEQFF. DNA of the CDR3: TGTGCCAGCAGCTTAGCGTCTAGCGCAATTAACAATGAGCAGTTCTTC.